This TCR beta chain stems from a study of T cells after somatic rescue of genetic block. Method: immunoSEQ multiplex PCR; TCRdb's copy keeps in-frame clones and lacks some. This table has 60,000 to 75,000 clones, 92% appearing once. Germline assignment: CDR1 SNHLY and CDR2 FYNNEI. The CDR3 contains 13 residues. V shed 7 bases and J shed 0 bases, with 10 bases lying between them. The receptor was isolated from a man in his forties. Specimen: peripheral blood mononuclear cells (PBMCs). The chain uses TRBV2 and TRBJ2-7, with D unresolved. This CDR3 is CASTGGSSYEQYF. The CDR3 DNA follows: TGTGCCAGCACCGGCGGCAGCTCCTACGAGCAGTACTTC.